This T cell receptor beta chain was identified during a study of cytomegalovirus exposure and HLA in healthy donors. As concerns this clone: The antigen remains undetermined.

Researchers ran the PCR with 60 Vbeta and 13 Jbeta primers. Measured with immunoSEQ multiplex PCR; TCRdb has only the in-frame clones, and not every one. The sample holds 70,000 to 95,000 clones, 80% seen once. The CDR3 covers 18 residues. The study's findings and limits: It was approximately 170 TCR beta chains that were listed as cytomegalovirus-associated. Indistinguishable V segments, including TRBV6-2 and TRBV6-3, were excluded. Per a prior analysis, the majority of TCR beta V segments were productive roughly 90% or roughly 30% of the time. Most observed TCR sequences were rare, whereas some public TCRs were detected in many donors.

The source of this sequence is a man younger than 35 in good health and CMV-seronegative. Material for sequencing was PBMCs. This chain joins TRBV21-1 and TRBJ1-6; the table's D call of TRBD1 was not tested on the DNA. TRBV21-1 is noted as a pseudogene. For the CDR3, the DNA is TGTGCCAGCAGCTCCCAGGACAGGGGGAGAAGAACAAATTCACCCCTCCACTTT. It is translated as CASSSQDRGRRTNSPLHF.